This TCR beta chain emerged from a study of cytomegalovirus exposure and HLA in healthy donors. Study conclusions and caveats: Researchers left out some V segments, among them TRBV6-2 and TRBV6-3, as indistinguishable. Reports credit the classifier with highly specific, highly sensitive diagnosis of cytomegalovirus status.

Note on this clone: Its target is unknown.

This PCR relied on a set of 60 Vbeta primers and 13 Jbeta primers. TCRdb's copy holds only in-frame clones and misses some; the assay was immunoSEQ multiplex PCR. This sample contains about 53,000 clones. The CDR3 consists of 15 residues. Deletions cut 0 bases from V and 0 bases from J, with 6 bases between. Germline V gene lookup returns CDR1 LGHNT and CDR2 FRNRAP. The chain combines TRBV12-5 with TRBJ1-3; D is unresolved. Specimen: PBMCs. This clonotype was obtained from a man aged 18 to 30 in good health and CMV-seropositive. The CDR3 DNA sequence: TGTGCTAGTGGTTTGGTTCTTTCCTCTGGAAACACCATATATTTT. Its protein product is CASGLVLSSGNTIYF. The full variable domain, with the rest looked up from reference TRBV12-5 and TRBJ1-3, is DARVTQTPRHKVTEMGQEVTMRCQPILGHNTVFWYRQTMMQGLELLAYFRNRAPLDDSGMPKDRFSAEMPDATLATLKIQPSEPRDSAVYFCASGLVLSSGNTIYFGEGSWLTVV.